This note documents a single T cell receptor beta chain sequence. The data were obtained in a study of blood T cell repertoires in COVID-19. Whole-study context: Samples of COVID-19 (acute and convalescent) were obtained from the United States, Italy and Spain. Sample material is recorded as cDNA or gDNA derived from T cells, B-cell-depleted T cells, or PBMCs.

V lost 6 bases and J 13 bases, leaving 19 bases between the germline ends. This CDR3 is 13 amino acids long. Measured with immunoSEQ multiplex PCR; TCRdb has only the in-frame clones, and not every one. The table lists about 250,000 clones, approximately 83% of them singletons. The chain joins TRBV12-3 or TRBV12-4 to TRBJ2-1, with D perhaps matching TRBD2 (7 bases). Material: peripheral blood. The TCR was taken from a person aged 70 to 85 with COVID-19, enrolled during active disease. The CDR3 here is CASSAFRGADQFF. CDR3 nucleotide sequence: TGTGCCAGCAGCGCCTTTCGGGGGGCCGATCAGTTCTTC.